Listed below are T cell receptor beta chains from one sample, sequenced in a study of OX40 agonist ivuxolimab in advanced cancers. TCRdb keeps only in-frame clones here, not all; method: immunoSEQ multiplex PCR. The sample yields approximately 120,000 clones, 80% to 95% seen once. Sequencing used CD4+ or CD8+ T cells sorted from blood, obtained in a trial of the OX40 agonist ivuxolimab. The receptor set was obtained from an adult with an advanced solid tumor such as melanoma, head and neck, liver or kidney cancer. The CDR3 runs from the conserved cysteine through the conserved F or W. The order of the fields is V gene, J gene, CDR3 protein.

TRBV15,TRBJ1-5,CATSRGGQNNQPQHF
TRBV6-5,TRBJ2-1,CASSYIGEQFF
TRBV19,TRBJ1-2,CASSMNGGEVGYTF
TRBV5-1,TRBJ2-1,CASSLTGGSYNEQFF
TRBV7-6,TRBJ2-7,CASSLDRGLAGDLFYEQYF
TRBV27,TRBJ1-1,CASSPGGRTEAFF
TRBV7-2,TRBJ1-2,CASSFGSYGYTF
TRBV27,TRBJ1-5,CASSLSAPGGGNQPQHF
TRBV6-6,TRBJ2-3,CASSSTTDTQYF
TRBV6-4,TRBJ1-2,CASSDSGGGDYGYTF
TRBV30,TRBJ1-1,CAWTGTGGTEAFF
TRBV5-1,TRBJ2-1,CASSLTLAHEQFF
TRBV19,TRBJ1-1,CASRSGTGFVRTEAFF
TRBV19,TRBJ1-4,CASSIEMGPTNEKLFF
TRBV30,TRBJ1-1,CAWSRLLPGGEAFF